The 15 T cell receptor beta chains below were found in one sample sequenced in a study of cytomegalovirus exposure and HLA in healthy donors. 13 Jbeta primers and 60 Vbeta primers were used for the PCR. This table comes from immunoSEQ multiplex PCR, and its TCRdb copy is limited to in-frame clones, with some not included. The sample holds around 130,000 clones, 65% to 85% seen once. The sample taken for sequencing was PBMCs. Every receptor here comes from a woman under 30 in good health and CMV-seronegative.

This sequence joins TRBV20-1 and TRBJ2-7, with D tentatively TRBD1 (5 bases). Trimming removed 5 bases at V and 3 bases at J, with 8 bases between. The CDR3 totals 11 residues. CDR1 DFQATT and CDR2 SNEGSKA come from the germline V gene (reference sequence). CDR3 loop: CSALRGYEQYF. CDR3 nucleotide sequence: TGCAGTGCTCTAAGGGGCTACGAGCAGTACTTC.

The chain couples TRBV5-1 to TRBJ2-5; D ambiguous. Deletions cut 0 bases from V and 2 bases from J, with 8 bases between. Germline V CDR1 and CDR2: SGHRS, YFSETQ. This CDR3 is 14 amino acids long. CDR3 in amino acids: CASSLADTQETQYF. DNA for the CDR3: TGCGCCAGCAGCTTGGCTGATACTCAAGAGACCCAGTACTTC. The variable domain in full, with the rest retrieved from reference TRBV5-1 and TRBJ2-5, is KAGVTQTPRYLIKTRGQQVTLSCSPISGHRSVSWYQQTPGQGLQFLFEYFSETQRNKGNFPGRFSGRQFSNSRSEMNVSTLELGDSALYLCASSLADTQETQYFGPGTRLLVL.

J is TRBJ2-6 and V is TRBV13; a possible D gene is TRBD1 (5 bases). The V end was cut by 4 bases, the J end by 0 bases, with 7 bases between. This CDR3 comprises 15 residues. Germline V lookup: CDR1 PRHDT, CDR2 FYEKMQ (reference sequence). The CDR3 bases are TGTGCCAGCAGCTCCCAGGGCTCTGGGGCCAACGTCCTGACTTTC. This sequence encodes CASSSQGSGANVLTF. Full variable domain (remainder filled in from reference TRBV13 and TRBJ2-6): AAGVIQSPRHLIKEKRETATLKCYPIPRHDTVYWYQQGPGQDPQFLISFYEKMQSDKGSIPDRFSAQQFSDYHSELNMSSLELGDSALYFCASSSQGSGANVLTFGAGSRLTVL.

V usage is TRBV5-4 and J usage is TRBJ2-5; D is possibly TRBD2 (7 bases). Per the germline V gene, CDR1 is SGHNT and CDR2 is YYREEE (reference sequence). V lost 4 bases, J lost 5 bases, and 15 bases lay in between. CDR3 size: 14 residues. The CDR3 sequence: CASSPIKGGETQYF. CDR3 sequence (DNA): TGTGCCAGCAGCCCGATCAAGGGGGGGGAGACCCAGTACTTC.

CDR3 nucleotides: TGTGCCAGCAGCCTACCTTTGGCGGGCAATGAGCAGTTCTTC. It specifies CASSLPLAGNEQFF. The rearrangement links TRBV7-9 to TRBJ2-1; possible D gene TRBD2, 5 bases. Per germline, CDR1 SEHNR and CDR2 FQNEAQ (reference sequence). The V end lost 5 bases, the J end lost 6 bases, and 14 bases lay between the germline ends. The CDR3 runs to 14 residues. The variable domain in full, completed from reference TRBV7-9 and TRBJ2-1, reads DTGVSQNPRHKITKRGQNVTFRCDPISEHNRLYWYRQTLGQGPEFLTYFQNEAQLEKSRLLSDRFSAERPKGSFSTLEIQRTEQGDSAMYLCASSLPLAGNEQFFGPGTRLTVL.

The chain is built from TRBV5-1 and TRBJ2-2, with TRBD2 matching over 9 bases. The CDR3 runs 16 residues. CDR1 is SGHRS, CDR2 YFSETQ, per germline. The J segment lost 4 bases and the V segment lost 0 bases, leaving 4 bases of the junction unmatched. The CDR3 sequence: CASSLVWREGTGELFF. Written as DNA, the CDR3 is TGCGCCAGCAGCTTGGTCTGGCGGGAGGGCACCGGGGAGCTGTTTTTT.

The chain has TRBV2 and TRBJ2-1; TRBD2 matches 16 bases. V gave up 2 bases and J gave up 7 bases; unmatched junction bases: 5. The germline CDR1 and CDR2 sequences are SNHLY and FYNNEI. This CDR3 is built from 17 residues. The CDR3 loop reads CASSENAGLAGGNEQFF. The DNA of the CDR3 is TGTGCCAGCAGTGAAAACGCGGGACTAGCGGGAGGGAATGAGCAGTTCTTC.

The gene calls are TRBV27 and TRBJ1-2; D is perhaps TRBD1 (5 bases). V lost 3 bases to trimming and J lost 7 bases, with 15 bases between them. CDR3 size: 14 residues. In germline, CDR1 is MNHEY, CDR2 SMNVEV (reference sequence). The CDR3 loop reads CASSLSGGVPGYTF. The CDR3 DNA reads TGTGCCAGCAGTTTGTCGGGGGGGGTGCCTGGCTACACCTTC.

The J gene is TRBJ1-1, the V gene TRBV7-2, with 10 nucleotides matching TRBD1. CDR1 and CDR2 from the germline V gene are SGHTA and FQGNSA. The CDR3 is made up of 13 amino acids. Trimming at V came to 3 bases and at J to 8 bases, leaving 3 bases not matched to a gene. The CDR3 region is CASSFQTGGEAFF. The CDR3, as DNA: TGTGCCAGCAGCTTTCAGACAGGGGGCGAAGCTTTCTTT. Looking up the rest from reference TRBV7-2 and TRBJ1-1 gives the full variable domain: GAGVSQSPSNKVTEKGKDVELRCDPISGHTALYWYRQSLGQGLEFLIYFQGNSAPDKSGLPSDRFSAERTGGSVSTLTIQRTQQEDSAVYLCASSFQTGGEAFFGQGTRLTVV.

The chain combines TRBV7-8 with TRBJ2-6; 7 bases map to TRBD2. In germline, CDR1 is SGHVS, CDR2 FQNEAQ. There are 18 residues in the CDR3. Losses at the gene ends were 6 bases for V and 4 bases for J; bases not matched to a gene: 15. CDR3 nucleotide sequence: TGTGCCAGCAGTTCTACTAGCGTTACTGTGTTAGGGGCCAACGTCCTGACTTTC. Its protein product is CASSSTSVTVLGANVLTF.

The chain's CDR3 is CAWSVDRGEKLFF. For the CDR3, the DNA is TGTGCCTGGAGTGTTGACAGGGGGGAAAAACTGTTTTTT. This chain connects TRBV30 to TRBJ1-4; TRBD1 aligns across 9 bases. This CDR3 spans 13 amino acids. Germline CDR1 reads GTSNPN; CDR2 reads SVGIG (reference sequence). The V gene end was trimmed by 0 bases and the J gene end by 8 bases; junction bases not matched to a gene: 1.

The chain carries TRBV4-1 and TRBJ2-5; 8 bases line up with TRBD1. The CDR3 consists of 15 residues. The J segment lost 5 bases and the V segment lost 0 bases, leaving 5 bases of the junction unmatched. Germline CDR1 MGHRA, CDR2 YSYEKL. CDR3 sequence: CASSQDRTGLETQYF. As DNA, the CDR3 is TGCGCCAGCAGCCAAGATCGGACAGGGCTGGAGACCCAGTACTTC.

The genes are TRBV7-9 and TRBJ1-2; D remains ambiguous. The germline V gene encodes CDR1 SEHNR and CDR2 FQNEAQ (reference sequence). The ends were cut back, 2 bases at V and 0 bases at J, with 7 bases in the middle. The CDR3 covers 14 residues. CDR3 DNA sequence: TGTGCCAGCAGCTTATATCTCCCTAACTATGGCTACACCTTC. It yields the protein CASSLYLPNYGYTF.

This clone was seen only a few times. V gene TRBV5-1 combines with J gene TRBJ2-5, with TRBD1 matching 9 bases. The CDR3 totals 16 residues. After removal of 4 bases from V and 3 bases from J, the junction contained 10 bases not matched to a gene. The V gene's germline CDR1 is SGHRS and CDR2 YFSETQ. This CDR3 is CASSDLRGQGEETQYF. The CDR3 bases are TGCGCCAGCAGCGATCTACGGGGACAGGGAGAAGAGACCCAGTACTTC.

The rearrangement uses TRBV7-2 and TRBJ2-1, with 8 bases lining up with TRBD2. J gave up 8 bases and V 4 bases, and 10 bases lay outside the gene matches. CDR1 is SGHTA and CDR2 is FQGNSA in the germline V gene. This CDR3 contains 15 residues. CDR3 in amino acids: CASSSAGTSGYEQFF. The CDR3 coding sequence is TGTGCCAGCAGCTCTGCCGGGACTAGTGGTTATGAGCAGTTCTTC.